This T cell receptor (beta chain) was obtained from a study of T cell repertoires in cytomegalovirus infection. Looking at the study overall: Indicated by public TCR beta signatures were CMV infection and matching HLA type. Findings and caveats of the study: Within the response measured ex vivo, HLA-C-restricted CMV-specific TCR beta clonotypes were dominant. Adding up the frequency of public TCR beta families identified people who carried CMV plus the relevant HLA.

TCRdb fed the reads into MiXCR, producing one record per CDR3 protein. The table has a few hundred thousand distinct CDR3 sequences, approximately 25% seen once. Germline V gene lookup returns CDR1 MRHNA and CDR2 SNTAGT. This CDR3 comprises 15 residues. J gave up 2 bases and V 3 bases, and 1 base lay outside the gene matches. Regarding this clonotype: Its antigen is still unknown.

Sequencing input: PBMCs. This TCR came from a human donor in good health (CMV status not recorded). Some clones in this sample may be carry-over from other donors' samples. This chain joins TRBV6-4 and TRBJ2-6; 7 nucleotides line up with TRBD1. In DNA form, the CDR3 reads TGTGCCAGCAGTGAAGGGGGCGCTGGGGCCAACGTCCTGACTTTC. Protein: CASSEGGAGANVLTF.